This T cell receptor (beta chain) is drawn from a study of T cells after posttransplantation cyclophosphamide. Some clones are missing from TCRdb's copy, which holds only in-frame ones; the method was immunoSEQ multiplex PCR. The sample was found to contain 45,000 to 55,000 clones, and every one recurs. Ten or more counts support this clone. The V gene lost 3 bases and the J gene lost 7 bases, with 12 bases spanning the gap. This CDR3 has 14 residues. The germline gives CDR1 MGHRA, CDR2 YSYEKL. This clonotype was sampled from a man between 40 and 49 years old in good health, CMV-negative, and a related stem cell transplant donor. Sequenced sample: PBMCs. The V gene is TRBV4-1, the J gene TRBJ1-4; D is ambiguous. The CDR3 coding sequence is TGCGCCAGCAGCCAGGGCCCCGGGAGTGAAAAACTGTTTTTT. Amino acid sequence: CASSQGPGSEKLFF.